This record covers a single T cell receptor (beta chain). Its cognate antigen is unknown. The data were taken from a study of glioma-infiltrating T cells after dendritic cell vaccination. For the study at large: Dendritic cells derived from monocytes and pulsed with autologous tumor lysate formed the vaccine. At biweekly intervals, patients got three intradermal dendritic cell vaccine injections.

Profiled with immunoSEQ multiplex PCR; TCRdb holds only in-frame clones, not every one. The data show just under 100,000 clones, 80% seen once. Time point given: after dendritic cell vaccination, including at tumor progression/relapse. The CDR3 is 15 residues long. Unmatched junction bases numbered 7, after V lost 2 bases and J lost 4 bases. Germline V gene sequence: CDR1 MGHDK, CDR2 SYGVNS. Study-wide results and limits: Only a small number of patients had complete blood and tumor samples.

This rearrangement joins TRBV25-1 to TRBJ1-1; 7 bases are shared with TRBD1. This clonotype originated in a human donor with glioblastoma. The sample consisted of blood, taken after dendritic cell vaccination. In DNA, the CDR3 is TGTGCCAGCAGTGAACAGGGGGGTTGGGGCACTGAAGCTTTCTTT. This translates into CASSEQGGWGTEAFF. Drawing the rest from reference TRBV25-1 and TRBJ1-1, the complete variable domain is EADIYQTPRYLVIGTGKKITLECSQTMGHDKMYWYQQDPGMELHLIHYSYGVNSTEKGDLSSESTVSRIRTEHFPLTLESARPSHTSQYLCASSEQGGWGTEAFFGQGTRLTVV.